These 25 T cell receptor beta chains came from one sample sequenced in a study of CD8 T cells in Susac syndrome. cDNA came from about 0.5 to 1 ug RNA primed by random hexamers. TCRdb re-analysed the immunoSEQ multiplex PCR reads in MiXCR, keeping a single row per CDR3 protein. The profile shows 160,000 or so distinct CDR3 sequences, about 91% of them singletons. The sample taken for sequencing was CD4+ T cells from PBMCs. The receptor source for this set is a human donor in good health.

The chain links TRBV4-3 to TRBJ2-1; D not certain. The germline CDR1 and CDR2 sequences are LGHNA and YSLEER. This CDR3 spans 15 amino acids. Trimming took 2 bases from V and 8 from J, leaving 16 bases between them. CDR3: CASSQRLVGRDEQFF. In DNA form, the CDR3 reads TGCGCCAGCAGCCAAAGGTTGGTAGGTAGGGATGAGCAGTTCTTC.

V gene TRBV18 combines with J gene TRBJ2-5, with TRBD2 identical over 7 bases. This CDR3 has 12 amino acids. V gave up 6 bases and J gave up 5 bases; unmatched junction bases: 3. The germline CDR1 and CDR2 sequences are KGHSH and LQKENI. CDR3 amino acids: CASSGGDETQYF. The DNA of the CDR3 is TGTGCCAGCTCGGGGGGGGACGAGACCCAGTACTTC.

The genes are TRBV5-8 and TRBJ2-4, with D possibly matching TRBD2 (5 bases). With 2 bases removed from V and 9 bases from J, the gap between germline ends came to 15 bases. The CDR3 runs to 14 residues. The germline CDR1 and CDR2 sequences are SGHTS and YDEGEE. The CDR3: CASSFDPPGSIQYF. CDR3 in DNA: TGTGCCAGCAGCTTCGACCCTCCTGGGAGCATTCAGTACTTC.

CDR3 in DNA: TGCGCCAGCAGCTTGTTTAGCGGGAGGTGGAGCACAGATACGCAGTATTTT. This encodes CASSLFSGRWSTDTQYF. The chain is built from TRBV5-1 and TRBJ2-3; TRBD2 agrees at 10 bases. Germline V gives CDR1 SGHRS, CDR2 YFSETQ. With 1 base clipped from V and 0 bases from J, the junction kept 5 bases outside the gene matches. CDR3 length equals 17 residues.

This rearrangement joins TRBV19 to TRBJ2-1; tentatively, D is TRBD2 (6 bases). The CDR3 is 13 residues long. The V gene's germline CDR1 is LNHDA and CDR2 SQIVND (reference sequence). Trimming pared 3 bases from V and 7 bases from J, leaving 10 bases between. CDR3 DNA sequence: TGTGCCAGTAGTATGGGACTTCCTAATGAGCAGTTCTTC. Translated, it gives CASSMGLPNEQFF. Based on the CDR3 plus reference TRBV19 and TRBJ2-1, the full variable domain is DGGITQSPKYLFRKEGQNVTLSCEQNLNHDAMYWYRQDPGQGLRLIYYSQIVNDFQKGDIAEGYSVSREKKESFPLTVTSAQKNPTAFYLCASSMGLPNEQFFGPGTRLTVL.

DNA of the CDR3: TGCGCCAGCAGCCAAGCCGCCTCGTCGGGACAGGTCTTACCCCTCCACTTT. Protein sequence: CASSQAASSGQVLPLHF. V gene TRBV4-3 combines with J gene TRBJ1-6; 8 nucleotides match TRBD1. V was pared by 1 base and J by 12 bases, with 14 bases of the junction left unmatched. The CDR3 consists of 17 residues. Germline V gives CDR1 LGHNA, CDR2 YSLEER.

V is TRBV20-1 and J is TRBJ1-1; TRBD1 is a possible D gene (5 bases). The CDR3 is made up of 14 amino acids. The germline V gene encodes CDR1 DFQATT and CDR2 SNEGSKA (reference sequence). The CDR3 sequence: CSPGGGHLNTEAFF. As DNA, the CDR3 is TGCAGCCCCGGGGGTGGGCACCTGAACACTGAAGCTTTCTTT.

V gene TRBV28 combines with J gene TRBJ2-7; D is perhaps TRBD1 (5 bases). Trimming cost V 6 bases and J 3 bases, with 15 bases left between them. The CDR3 runs to 14 residues. Germline V CDR1 and CDR2: MDHEN, SYDVKM. The CDR3 nucleotides read TGTGCCAGCAGCACCCCACACAGGAGCTACGAGCAGTACTTC. This encodes CASSTPHRSYEQYF.

The rearrangement joins TRBV5-1 to TRBJ2-7; D gene uncertain. CDR3 size: 12 residues. Germline loops: CDR1 SGHRS, CDR2 YFSETQ. V dropped 4 bases and J dropped 3 bases, with 8 bases sitting between them. CDR3 sequence: CASSADFYEQYF. For the CDR3, the DNA is TGCGCCAGCAGCGCCGACTTCTACGAGCAGTACTTC.

CDR3 sequence: CASSFGLLAGGPGTDTQYF. CDR3 nucleotide sequence: TGTGCCAGCAGCTTTGGGCTGCTAGCGGGGGGGCCGGGGACAGATACGCAGTATTTT. V gene TRBV5-4 combines with J gene TRBJ2-3, with TRBD2 matching 12 bases. Germline V gives CDR1 SGHNT, CDR2 YYREEE (reference sequence). This CDR3 has 19 residues. Trimming cost V 2 bases and J 3 bases; bases outside gene matches: 13. The entire variable domain, with the rest obtained from reference TRBV5-4 and TRBJ2-3, is as follows: ETGVTQSPTHLIKTRGQQVTLRCSSQSGHNTVSWYQQALGQGPQFIFQYYREEENGRGNFPPRFSGLQFPNYSSELNVNALELDDSALYLCASSFGLLAGGPGTDTQYFGPGTRLTVL.

The chain uses TRBV29-1 and TRBJ1-3, with D hard to call. This CDR3 is built from 14 residues. V shed 7 bases and J shed 2 bases, with 15 bases lying between them. CDR1 SQVTM and CDR2 ANQGSEA come from the germline V gene. This CDR3 is CSATLVSAGNTIYF. CDR3 DNA: TGCAGCGCCACACTTGTCAGCGCTGGAAACACCATATATTTT.

The rearrangement joins TRBV7-2 to TRBJ1-1; 7 bases fit TRBD1. Germline CDR1 reads SGHTA; CDR2 reads FQGNSA. This CDR3 has 15 amino acids. With V trimmed by 7 bases and J by 3 bases, 11 bases remained unmatched. CDR3 region: CASIPGRGGYTEAFF. DNA for the CDR3: TGTGCCAGCATCCCCGGGAGAGGGGGCTACACTGAAGCTTTCTTT.

This clonotype was recorded once. The junction shows a germline mismatch at one end, possibly a read error. The chain uses TRBV7-2 and TRBJ2-7; the D gene is possibly TRBD2 (5 bases). The CDR3 totals 12 residues. CDR1 is SGHTA, CDR2 FQGNSA, per germline. The CDR3 DNA sequence: TGTGCCAGCAGCCCTGCCGGGTATACTAGGCATTTC. Its protein product is CASSPAGYTRHF.

V gene TRBV2 combines with J gene TRBJ2-4, with D possibly being TRBD2 (5 bases). Germline V lookup: CDR1 SNHLY, CDR2 FYNNEI. Trimming cost V 6 bases and J 9 bases, with 18 bases left between them. The CDR3 spans 14 residues. The DNA for the CDR3 is TGTGCCAGCAGGGTAGAGGTTTCAGGAGGCATTCAGTACTTC. It codes for CASRVEVSGGIQYF.

In its sample, this clonotype was seen once. The chain employs TRBV7-9 and TRBJ2-7; D is ambiguous. Germline assignment: CDR1 SEHNR and CDR2 FQNEAQ (reference sequence). V lost 10 bases and J 3 bases, leaving 19 bases between the germline ends. The CDR3 is 14 residues long. The CDR3 protein is CANPRPECYYEQYF. The CDR3, as DNA: TGTGCCAACCCTAGACCCGAGTGCTACTACGAGCAGTACTTC.

Notes on this clonotype: One end of the junction varies from germline; a read error may be responsible. The chain uses TRBV6-2 or TRBV6-3 and TRBJ2-7; 9 bases match TRBD1. The CDR3 is 16 amino acids. CDR1 is MNHEY, CDR2 SVGEGT, per germline. The CDR3 DNA follows: TGTGCCAGCACCCTTCCGGGACAGGGCTTTCCCTACAAGCAGTACTTC. This encodes CASTLPGQGFPYKQYF.

This chain joins TRBV7-9 and TRBJ2-1; D uncertain. The ends were cut back, 10 bases at V and 5 bases at J, with 21 bases in the middle. CDR3 length: 15 residues. Germline CDR1 is SEHNR and CDR2 is FQNEAQ (reference sequence). The CDR3 DNA sequence: TGTGCCAACCCCCTCTCCGACACTAAAAACAATGAGCAGTTCTTC. The encoded protein is CANPLSDTKNNEQFF.

The chain couples TRBV7-9 to TRBJ2-5, with 7 bases aligning to TRBD1. This CDR3 has 17 residues. Per germline, CDR1 SEHNR and CDR2 FQNEAQ (reference sequence). The junction had 13 bases not matched to a gene; V was cut back by 4 bases and J by 2 bases. CDR3 protein: CASSYPWTPGQQETQYF. CDR3 nucleotides: TGTGCCAGCAGCTACCCTTGGACTCCGGGACAGCAAGAGACCCAGTACTTC.

The V and J genes are TRBV20-1 and TRBJ2-5; 9 bases match TRBD2. The CDR3 spans 15 residues. Germline V lookup: CDR1 DFQATT, CDR2 SNEGSKA (reference sequence). With V trimmed by 8 bases and J by 9 bases, 19 bases remained unmatched. In DNA, the CDR3 is TGCAGTCCGTATCCCGAGCTAGCGGGGAGTAAGGCCCAGTACTTC. Protein: CSPYPELAGSKAQYF.

The J gene is TRBJ1-5, the V gene TRBV6-2 or TRBV6-3; D not certain. This CDR3 region has 13 residues. The germline V and J ends were trimmed by 6 bases and 4 bases, with 10 bases remaining between them. In germline, CDR1 is MNHEY, CDR2 SVGEGT. CDR3 DNA: TGTGCCAGCAGCCCCGACGGGAATCAGCCCCAGCATTTT. Translating gives CASSPDGNQPQHF.

With respect to this clonotype: One junction end does not reproduce the germline sequence, and a read error may be involved. The rearrangement joins TRBV6-1 to TRBJ1-2; D not certain. Germline V gene data show CDR1 as MNHNS and CDR2 as SASEGT. CDR3 length: 12 residues. CDR3: CASSDRRYDYTF. Here the CDR3 DNA reads TGTGCCAGCAGTGACAGGCGCTATGACTACACCTTC.

V usage is TRBV20-1 and J usage is TRBJ1-1; D gene uncertain. The CDR3 is 16 amino acids. Trimming left V 0 bases short and J 0 bases short, with 14 bases between. Germline assignment: CDR1 DFQATT and CDR2 SNEGSKA (reference sequence). The CDR3 nucleotides read TGCAGTGCTAGAGATTTTACCCGATCGGTGAACACTGAAGCTTTCTTT. Its protein is CSARDFTRSVNTEAFF.

This chain uses TRBV6-1 with TRBJ1-1; D is ambiguous. The ends were cut back, 6 bases at V and 1 base at J, with 21 bases in the middle. CDR1 and CDR2 from the germline V gene are MNHNS and SASEGT. The CDR3 covers 17 residues. CDR3: CASRKLRFTSRNTEAFF. The CDR3, as DNA: TGTGCCAGCAGAAAACTAAGGTTCACGTCCAGGAACACTGAAGCTTTCTTT.

The rearrangement joins TRBV7-9 to TRBJ1-5; weak D call: TRBD1 (5 bases). The CDR3 is 14 residues long. V shed 4 bases and J shed 5 bases, with 12 bases lying between them. Germline CDR1 is SEHNR and CDR2 is FQNEAQ (reference sequence). The CDR3: CASSYRDGDQPQHF. CDR3 coding DNA: TGTGCCAGCAGCTATAGGGACGGAGATCAGCCCCAGCATTTT.

The CDR3 loop is CSVEAGGSYEQYF. CDR3 DNA: TGCAGCGTTGAGGCTGGGGGTAGCTACGAGCAGTACTTC. This chain joins TRBV29-1 and TRBJ2-7; D might be TRBD1 or TRBD2, each matching 5 bases. Between the trimmed V and J ends, which lost 3 bases and 3 bases, there was a span of 12 bases. The CDR3 consists of 13 residues. The germline CDR1 and CDR2 sequences are SQVTM and ANQGSEA.